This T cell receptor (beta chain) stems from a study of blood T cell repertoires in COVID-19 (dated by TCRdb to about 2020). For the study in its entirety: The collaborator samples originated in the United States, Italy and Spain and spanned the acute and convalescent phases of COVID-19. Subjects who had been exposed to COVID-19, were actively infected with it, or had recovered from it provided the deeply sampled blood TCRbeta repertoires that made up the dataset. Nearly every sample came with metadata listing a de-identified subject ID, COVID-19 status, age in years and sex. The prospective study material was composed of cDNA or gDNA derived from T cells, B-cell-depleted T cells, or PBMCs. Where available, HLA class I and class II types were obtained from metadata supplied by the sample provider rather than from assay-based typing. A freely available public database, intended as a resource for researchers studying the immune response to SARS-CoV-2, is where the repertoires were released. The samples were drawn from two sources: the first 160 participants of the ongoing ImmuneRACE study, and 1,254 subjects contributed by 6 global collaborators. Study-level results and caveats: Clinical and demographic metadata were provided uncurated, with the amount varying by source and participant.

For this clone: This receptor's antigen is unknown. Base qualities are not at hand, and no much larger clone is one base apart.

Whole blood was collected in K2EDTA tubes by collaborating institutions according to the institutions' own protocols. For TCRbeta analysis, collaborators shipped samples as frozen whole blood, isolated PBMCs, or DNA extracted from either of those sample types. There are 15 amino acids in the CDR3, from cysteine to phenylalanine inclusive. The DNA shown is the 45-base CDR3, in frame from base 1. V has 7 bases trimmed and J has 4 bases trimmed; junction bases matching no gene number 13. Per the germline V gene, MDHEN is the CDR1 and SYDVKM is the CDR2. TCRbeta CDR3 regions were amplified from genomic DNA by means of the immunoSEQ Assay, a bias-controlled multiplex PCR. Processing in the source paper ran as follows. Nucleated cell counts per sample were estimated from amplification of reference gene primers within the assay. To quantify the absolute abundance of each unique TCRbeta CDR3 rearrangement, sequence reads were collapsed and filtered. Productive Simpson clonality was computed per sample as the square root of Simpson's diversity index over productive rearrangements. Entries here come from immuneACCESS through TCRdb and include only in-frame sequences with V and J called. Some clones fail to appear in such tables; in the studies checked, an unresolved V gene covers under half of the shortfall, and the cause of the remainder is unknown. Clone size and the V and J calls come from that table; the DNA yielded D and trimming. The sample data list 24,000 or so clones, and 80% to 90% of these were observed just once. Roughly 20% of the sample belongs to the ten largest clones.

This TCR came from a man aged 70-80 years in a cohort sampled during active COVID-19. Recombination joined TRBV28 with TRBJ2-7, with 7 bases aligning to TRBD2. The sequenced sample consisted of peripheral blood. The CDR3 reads CASTTGGGGRYEQYF. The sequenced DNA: TGTGCCAGCACCACGGGGGGAGGTGGGAGATACGAGCAGTACTTC.